The present TCR beta chain was sequenced within a study of neoadjuvant nivolumab and ipilimumab in lung cancer. As for the study in general: Patients got nivolumab 3 mg/kg on days 1, 15 and 29; combination added ipilimumab 1 mg/kg day 1. The study, taken as a whole, reports: Only two of four nivolumab-treated tumors gained richness and clonality by surgery. Resected tumors had greater TCR richness and clonality than uninvolved lung. Higher pretherapy blood TCR richness went with higher resected-tumor richness.

The assay was immunoSEQ multiplex PCR, and TCRdb's table has in-frame clones only and misses some. The sample contains 30,000 to 35,000 clones, 92% of which appear only once. The CDR3 runs 14 residues. Germline CDR1 and CDR2: MNHEY and SVGAGI. V was clipped by 7 bases and J by 5 bases, with 17 bases between them. Concerning this clone: The antigen is unknown.

The source of this sequence is an adult with non-small cell lung cancer. The sequencing used peripheral blood, collected after neoadjuvant nivolumab, alone or with ipilimumab, at or shortly before surgery. The chain links TRBV6-5 to TRBJ2-5; weak D call: TRBD2 (6 bases). For the CDR3, the DNA is TGTGCCAGCAAAGGCGGGACCCAGCGGGAGACCCAGTACTTC. Its protein is CASKGGTQRETQYF.